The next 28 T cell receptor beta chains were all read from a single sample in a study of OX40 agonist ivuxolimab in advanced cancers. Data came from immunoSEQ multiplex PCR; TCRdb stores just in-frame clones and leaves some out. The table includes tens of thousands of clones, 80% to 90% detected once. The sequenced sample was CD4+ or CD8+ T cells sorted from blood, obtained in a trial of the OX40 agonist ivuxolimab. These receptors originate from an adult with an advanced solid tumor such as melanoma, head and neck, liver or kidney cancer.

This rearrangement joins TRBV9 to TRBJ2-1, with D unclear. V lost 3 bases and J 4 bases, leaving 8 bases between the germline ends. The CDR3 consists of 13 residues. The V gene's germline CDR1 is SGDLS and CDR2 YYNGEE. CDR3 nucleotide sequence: TGTGCCAGCAGCGCGCCATTTTACAATGAGCAGTTCTTC. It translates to CASSAPFYNEQFF.

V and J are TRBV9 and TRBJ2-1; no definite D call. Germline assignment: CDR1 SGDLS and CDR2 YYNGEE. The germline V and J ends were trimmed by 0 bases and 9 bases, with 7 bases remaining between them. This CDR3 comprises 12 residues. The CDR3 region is CASSVVQSEQFF. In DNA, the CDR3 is TGTGCCAGCAGCGTAGTTCAAAGTGAGCAGTTCTTC.

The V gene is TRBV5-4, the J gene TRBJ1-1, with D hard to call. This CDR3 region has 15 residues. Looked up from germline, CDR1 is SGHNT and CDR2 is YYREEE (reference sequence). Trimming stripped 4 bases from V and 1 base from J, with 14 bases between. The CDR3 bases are TGTGCCAGCAGCCTCGAGGGCATCAGGAACACTGAAGCTTTCTTT. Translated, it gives CASSLEGIRNTEAFF.

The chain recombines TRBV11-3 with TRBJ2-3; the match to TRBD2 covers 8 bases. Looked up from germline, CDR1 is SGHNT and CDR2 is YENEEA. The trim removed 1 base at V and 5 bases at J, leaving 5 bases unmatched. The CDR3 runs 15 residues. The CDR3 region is CASSLAGGLGDTQYF. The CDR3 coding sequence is TGTGCCAGCAGCTTAGCGGGGGGGCTCGGAGATACGCAGTATTTT.

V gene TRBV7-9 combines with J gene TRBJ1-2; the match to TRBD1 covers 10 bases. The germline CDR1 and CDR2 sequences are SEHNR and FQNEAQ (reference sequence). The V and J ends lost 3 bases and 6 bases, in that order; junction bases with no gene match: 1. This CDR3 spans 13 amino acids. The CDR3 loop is CASSLGTGDGYTF. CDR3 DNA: TGTGCCAGCAGCTTGGGGACAGGGGATGGCTACACCTTC.

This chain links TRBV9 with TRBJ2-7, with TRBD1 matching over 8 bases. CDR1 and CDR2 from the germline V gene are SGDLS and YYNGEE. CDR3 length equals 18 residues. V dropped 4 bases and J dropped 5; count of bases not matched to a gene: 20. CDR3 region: CASSPSGSGRGHNHEQYF. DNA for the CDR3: TGTGCCAGCAGCCCCTCAGGGAGCGGCAGGGGGCATAACCACGAGCAGTACTTC.

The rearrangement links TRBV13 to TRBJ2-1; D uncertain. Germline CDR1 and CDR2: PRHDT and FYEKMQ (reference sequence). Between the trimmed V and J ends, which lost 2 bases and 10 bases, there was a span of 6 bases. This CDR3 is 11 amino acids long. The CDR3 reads CASSLIGEQFF. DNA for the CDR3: TGTGCCAGCAGCTTAATAGGCGAGCAGTTCTTC. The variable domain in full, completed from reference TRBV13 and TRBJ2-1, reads AAGVIQSPRHLIKEKRETATLKCYPIPRHDTVYWYQQGPGQDPQFLISFYEKMQSDKGSIPDRFSAQQFSDYHSELNMSSLELGDSALYFCASSLIGEQFFGPGTRLTVL.

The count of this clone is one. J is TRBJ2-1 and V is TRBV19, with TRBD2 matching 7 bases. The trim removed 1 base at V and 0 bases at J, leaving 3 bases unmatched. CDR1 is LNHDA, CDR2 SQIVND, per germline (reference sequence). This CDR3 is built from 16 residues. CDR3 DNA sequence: TGTGCCAGTAGTATAGCCACTAGCGCCTCCTACAATGAGCAGTTCTTC. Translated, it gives CASSIATSASYNEQFF.

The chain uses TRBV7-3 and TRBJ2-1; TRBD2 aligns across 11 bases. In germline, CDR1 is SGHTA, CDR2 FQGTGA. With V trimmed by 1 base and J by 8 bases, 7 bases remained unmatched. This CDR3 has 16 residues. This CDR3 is CASSLNLAGGSDEQFF. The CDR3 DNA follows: TGTGCCAGCAGCTTAAACCTAGCGGGAGGATCCGATGAGCAGTTCTTC.

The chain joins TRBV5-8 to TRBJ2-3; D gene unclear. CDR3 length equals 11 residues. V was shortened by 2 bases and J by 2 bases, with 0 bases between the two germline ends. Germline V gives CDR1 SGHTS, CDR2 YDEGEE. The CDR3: CASSFTDTQYF. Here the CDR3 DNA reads TGTGCCAGCAGCTTCACAGATACGCAGTATTTT.

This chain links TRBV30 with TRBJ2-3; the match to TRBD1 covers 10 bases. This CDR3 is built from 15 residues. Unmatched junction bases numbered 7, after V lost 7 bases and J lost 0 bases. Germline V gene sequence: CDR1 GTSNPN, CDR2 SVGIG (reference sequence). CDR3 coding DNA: TGTGCCTCAAGTCCGGGACAGGGGAGCACAGATACGCAGTATTTT. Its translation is CASSPGQGSTDTQYF.

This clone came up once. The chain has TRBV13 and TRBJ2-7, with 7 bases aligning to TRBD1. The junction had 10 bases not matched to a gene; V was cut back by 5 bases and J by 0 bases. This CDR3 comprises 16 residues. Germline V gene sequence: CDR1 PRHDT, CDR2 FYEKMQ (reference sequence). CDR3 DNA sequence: TGTGCCAGCAGCCCGGGGACAGTGGCGAGCTCCTACGAGCAGTACTTC. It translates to CASSPGTVASSYEQYF.

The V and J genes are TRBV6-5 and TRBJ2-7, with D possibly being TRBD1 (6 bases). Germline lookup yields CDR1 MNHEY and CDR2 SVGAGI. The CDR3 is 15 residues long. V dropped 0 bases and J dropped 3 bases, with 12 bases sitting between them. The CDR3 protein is CASSYSIRGVYEQYF. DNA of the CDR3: TGTGCCAGCAGTTACTCGATCAGGGGAGTCTACGAGCAGTACTTC.

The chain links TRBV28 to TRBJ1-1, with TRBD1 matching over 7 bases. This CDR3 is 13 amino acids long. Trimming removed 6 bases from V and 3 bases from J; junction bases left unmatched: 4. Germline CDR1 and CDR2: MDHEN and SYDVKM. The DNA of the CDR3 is TGTGCCAGCAGGGACAGGATGTACACTGAAGCTTTCTTT. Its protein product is CASRDRMYTEAFF.

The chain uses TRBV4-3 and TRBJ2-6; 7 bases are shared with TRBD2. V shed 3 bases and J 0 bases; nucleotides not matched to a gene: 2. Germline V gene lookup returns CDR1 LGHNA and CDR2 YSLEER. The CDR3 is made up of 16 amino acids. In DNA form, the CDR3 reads TGCGCCAGCAGCCAGGGGGGGACCTCTGGGGCCAACGTCCTGACTTTC. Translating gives CASSQGGTSGANVLTF.

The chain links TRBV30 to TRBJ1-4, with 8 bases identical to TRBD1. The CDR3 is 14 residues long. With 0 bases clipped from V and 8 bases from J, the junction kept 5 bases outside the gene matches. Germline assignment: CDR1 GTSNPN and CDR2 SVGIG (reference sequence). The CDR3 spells CAWSVGTGREKLFF. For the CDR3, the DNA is TGTGCCTGGAGTGTAGGGACAGGAAGGGAAAAACTGTTTTTT.

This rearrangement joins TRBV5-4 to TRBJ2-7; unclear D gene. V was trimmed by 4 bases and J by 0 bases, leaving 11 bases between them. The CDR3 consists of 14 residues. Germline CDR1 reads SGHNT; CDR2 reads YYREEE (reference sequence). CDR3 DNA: TGTGCCAGCAGCCCATTAAGGAGCTCCTACGAGCAGTACTTC. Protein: CASSPLRSSYEQYF.

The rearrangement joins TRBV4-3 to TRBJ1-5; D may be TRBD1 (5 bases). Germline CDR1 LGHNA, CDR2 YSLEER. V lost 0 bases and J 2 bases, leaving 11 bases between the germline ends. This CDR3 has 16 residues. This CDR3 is CASSQDWGTGNQPQHF. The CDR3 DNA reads TGCGCCAGCAGCCAAGATTGGGGGACGGGCAATCAGCCCCAGCATTTT.

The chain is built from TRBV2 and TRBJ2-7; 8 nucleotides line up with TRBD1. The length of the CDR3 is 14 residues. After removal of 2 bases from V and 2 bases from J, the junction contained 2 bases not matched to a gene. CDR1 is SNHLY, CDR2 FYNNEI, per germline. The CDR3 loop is CASSEQQGAYEQYF. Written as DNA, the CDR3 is TGTGCCAGCAGTGAACAACAGGGGGCCTACGAGCAGTACTTC. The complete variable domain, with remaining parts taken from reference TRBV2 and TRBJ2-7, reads EPEVTQTPSHQVTQMGQEVILRCVPISNHLYFYWYRQILGQKVEFLVSFYNNEISEKSEIFDDQFSVERPDGSNFTLKIRSTKLEDSAMYFCASSEQQGAYEQYFGPGTRLTVT.

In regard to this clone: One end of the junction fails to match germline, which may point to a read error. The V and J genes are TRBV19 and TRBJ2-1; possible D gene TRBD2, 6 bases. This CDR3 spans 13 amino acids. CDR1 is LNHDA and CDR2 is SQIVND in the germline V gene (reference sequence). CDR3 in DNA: TGTGCCAGCAGTATATGGGGGGACAATGAGCAGTTCTTC. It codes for CASSIWGDNEQFF. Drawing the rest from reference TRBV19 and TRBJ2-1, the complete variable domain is DGGITQSPKYLFRKEGQNVTLSCEQNLNHDAMYWYRQDPGQGLRLIYYSQIVNDFQKGDIAEGYSVSREKKESFPLTVTSAQKNPTAFYLCASSIWGDNEQFFGPGTRLTVL.

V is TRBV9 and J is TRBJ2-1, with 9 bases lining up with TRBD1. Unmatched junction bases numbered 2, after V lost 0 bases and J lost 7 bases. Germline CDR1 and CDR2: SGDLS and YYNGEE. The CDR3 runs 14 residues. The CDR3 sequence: CASSVVGQGNEQFF. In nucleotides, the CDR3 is TGTGCCAGCAGCGTAGTGGGACAGGGTAATGAGCAGTTCTTC.

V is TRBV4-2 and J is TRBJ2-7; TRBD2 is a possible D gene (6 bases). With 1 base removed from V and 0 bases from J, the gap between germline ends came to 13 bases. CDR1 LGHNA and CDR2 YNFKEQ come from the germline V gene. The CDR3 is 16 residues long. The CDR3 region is CASSQAASASSYEQYF. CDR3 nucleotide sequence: TGTGCCAGCAGCCAAGCCGCTAGCGCGAGCTCCTACGAGCAGTACTTC.

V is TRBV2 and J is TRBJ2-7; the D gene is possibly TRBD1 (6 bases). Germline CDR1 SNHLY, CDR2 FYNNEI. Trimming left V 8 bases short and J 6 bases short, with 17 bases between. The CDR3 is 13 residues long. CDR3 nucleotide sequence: TGTGCCAGCTCGATAGGCAGGGGTATCGAGCAGTACTTC. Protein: CASSIGRGIEQYF.

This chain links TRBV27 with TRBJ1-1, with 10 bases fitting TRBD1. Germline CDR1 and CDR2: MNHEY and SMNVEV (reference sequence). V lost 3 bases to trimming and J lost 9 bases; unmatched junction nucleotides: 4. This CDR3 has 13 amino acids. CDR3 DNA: TGTGCCAGCAGTTTGGGGACAGGGGTTCAAGCTTTCTTT. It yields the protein CASSLGTGVQAFF.

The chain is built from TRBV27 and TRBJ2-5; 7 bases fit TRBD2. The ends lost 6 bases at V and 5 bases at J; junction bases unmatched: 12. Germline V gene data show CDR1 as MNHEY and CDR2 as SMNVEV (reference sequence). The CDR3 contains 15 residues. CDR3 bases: TGTGCCAGCAGCTACACCCCGACTAGCTCGGAGACCCAGTACTTC. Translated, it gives CASSYTPTSSETQYF.

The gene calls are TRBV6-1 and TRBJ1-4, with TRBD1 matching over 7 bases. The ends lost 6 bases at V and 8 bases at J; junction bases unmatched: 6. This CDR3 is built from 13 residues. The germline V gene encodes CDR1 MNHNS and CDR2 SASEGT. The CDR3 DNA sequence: TGTGCCAGCAGGGACAGGTCAGGGGAAAAACTGTTTTTT. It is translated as CASRDRSGEKLFF.

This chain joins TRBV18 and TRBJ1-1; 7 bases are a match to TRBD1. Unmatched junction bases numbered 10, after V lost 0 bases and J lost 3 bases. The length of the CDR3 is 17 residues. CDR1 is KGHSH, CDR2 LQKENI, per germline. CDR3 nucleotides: TGTGCCAGCTCACCACCGTACGGAGAAGGGGGCGACACTGAAGCTTTCTTT. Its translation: CASSPPYGEGGDTEAFF.

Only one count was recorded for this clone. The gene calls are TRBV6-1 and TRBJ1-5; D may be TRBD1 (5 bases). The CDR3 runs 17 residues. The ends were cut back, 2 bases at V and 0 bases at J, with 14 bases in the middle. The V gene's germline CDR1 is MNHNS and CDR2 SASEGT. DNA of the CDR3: TGTGCCAGCAGTGAAAGTGACAGCCCGTATAGCAATCAGCCCCAGCATTTT. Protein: CASSESDSPYSNQPQHF.